One sample yielded the 26 T cell receptor beta chains listed below, sequenced in a study of T-cell reconstitution after alpha-beta-depleted transplantation in children (dated by TCRdb to 2015 to 2016). Libraries were made using PCR. This sample was sequenced with an Illumina HiSeq 2500. To normalize quantification of the TCRbeta repertoire, the TCR libraries were built with molecular barcoding that relied on unique molecular identifiers. Starting from the raw public reads, TCRdb applied fastp trimming at Q25, assembled clones with MiXCR and retained in-frame beta chains. Here each entry gathers all rows of one CDR3 protein and keeps the most common genes and DNA. Across this sample there are about 470,000 distinct CDR3 sequences, with 43% seen only once. The ten largest clones take up under 35% of the sample. The sample's treatment or condition label, decoded: allogeneic hematopoietic cell transplantation with graft depleted of TCRalphabeta T cells and CD19 B cells.

The material was PBMCs, obtained before TCRalphabeta/CD19-depleted stem cell transplant. The origin of the receptors is a girl aged 2-10 years with aplastic anemia, due to receive a stem cell transplant.

The chain is built from TRBV12-3 or TRBV12-4 and TRBJ2-7, with 12 bases lining up with TRBD1. Unmatched junction bases numbered 7, after V lost 4 bases and J lost 6 bases. CDR3 size: 15 residues. The CDR3 nucleotides read TGTGCCAGCAGTTCACCCGGGACAGGGGGCGTCGAGCAGTACTTC. This codes for CASSSPGTGGVEQYF.

The rearrangement joins TRBV28 to TRBJ2-5; D is perhaps TRBD1 or TRBD2 (5 bases each). The CDR3 extends over 14 amino acids. The V gene lost 3 bases and the J gene lost 2 bases, with 10 bases spanning the gap. CDR1 is MDHEN, CDR2 SYDVKM, per germline. The CDR3 DNA reads TGTGCCAGCAGTTTGGGGGTTTTTCAAGAGACCCAGTACTTC. This gives the protein CASSLGVFQETQYF.

This clonotype was counted between two and nine times. The chain links TRBV5-1 to TRBJ1-3; the D is unclear. Germline-derived CDR1 and CDR2 are SGHRS and YFSETQ. The CDR3 sequence is 14 residues long. Trimming removed 2 bases from V and 8 bases from J, with 14 bases in between. The CDR3 region has the DNA TGCGCCAGCAGCTTCCAAACTGGGAAGGACACCATATATTTT. Its translation is CASSFQTGKDTIYF.

The rearrangement links TRBV28 to TRBJ2-7; D gene unclear. V was clipped by 7 bases and J by 4 bases, with 20 bases between them. The CDR3 spans 15 residues. Germline V gene data show CDR1 as MDHEN and CDR2 as SYDVKM. CDR3 in amino acids: CASTLFSRSLYEQYF. The CDR3 DNA is TGTGCCAGCACGTTGTTTTCACGATCCCTATACGAGCAGTACTTC.

This clonotype was seen at least ten times. The genes are TRBV6-5 and TRBJ2-7, with 8 positions matching TRBD1. CDR1 and CDR2 from the germline V gene are MNHEY and SVGAGI. V was clipped by 4 bases and J by 2 bases; unmatched bases: 7. This CDR3 region has 15 residues. The CDR3 DNA reads as TGTGCCAGCAGTTCCTCGGGACAGGTGCCCTACGAGCAGTACTTC. Translation: CASSSSGQVPYEQYF.

The chain has TRBV20-1 and TRBJ2-5, with TRBD2 as a possible D gene (5 bases). Trimming took off 1 base at V and 4 bases at J, with 10 bases between the two ends. In germline, CDR1 is DFQATT, CDR2 SNEGSKA (reference sequence). This CDR3 region has 13 residues. CDR3: CSARAGYAETQYF. As DNA, the CDR3 is TGCAGTGCTAGAGCGGGATACGCAGAGACCCAGTACTTC.

The CDR3, as DNA: TGTGCCAGCAGTTACTCGCCGGTGAGCTCCTACGAGCAGTACTTC. It encodes CASSYSPVSSYEQYF. The chain carries TRBV6-5 and TRBJ2-7; D remains unclear. The germline V gene encodes CDR1 MNHEY and CDR2 SVGAGI. CDR3 size: 15 residues. Trimming took 0 bases from V and 0 from J, leaving 9 bases between them.

This sequence joins TRBV24-1 and TRBJ2-7; D may correspond to TRBD1 or TRBD2 (6 bases each). V shed 3 bases and J shed 6 bases, with 8 bases lying between them. This CDR3 spans 12 amino acids. Per the germline V gene, CDR1 is KGHDR and CDR2 is SFDVKD. The CDR3 is CATSDGGGEQYF. The CDR3 region has the DNA TGTGCCACCAGTGATGGAGGGGGCGAGCAGTACTTC.

The chain couples TRBV11-2 to TRBJ2-7, with 7 bases lining up with TRBD1. CDR1 and CDR2 from the germline V gene are SGHAT and FQNNGV. The length of the CDR3 is 15 residues. The J segment lost 3 bases and the V segment lost 0 bases, leaving 5 bases of the junction unmatched. Written as DNA, the CDR3 is TGTGCCAGCAGCTTAGATGGTCCAGGGGGCTACGAGCAGTACTTC. This gives the protein CASSLDGPGGYEQYF.

V usage is TRBV12-3 or TRBV12-4 and J usage is TRBJ2-7, with D perhaps matching TRBD1 (5 bases). This CDR3 spans 12 amino acids. Trimming took off 3 bases at V and 5 bases at J, with 8 bases between the two ends. The DNA of the CDR3 is TGTGCCAGCAGTTTCGTACAGGACGAGCAGTACTTC. As protein: CASSFVQDEQYF.

This clonotype was recorded at least ten times. The chain recombines TRBV7-9 with TRBJ2-1; D gene unclear. CDR3 size: 14 residues. Per the germline V gene, CDR1 is SEHNR and CDR2 is FQNEAQ (reference sequence). Trimming took 1 base from V and 10 from J, leaving 14 bases between them. Written as DNA, the CDR3 is TGTGCCAGCAGCTTAGTGAGTGGCACGGGCGAGCAGTTCTTC. This codes for CASSLVSGTGEQFF.

The rearrangement links TRBV5-1 to TRBJ2-7; TRBD2 aligns across 10 bases. Germline trimming cut 4 bases from V and 2 bases from J; bases unmatched to any gene: 6. The CDR3 has 15 amino acids. Germline CDR1 and CDR2: SGHRS and YFSETQ. In nucleotides, the CDR3 is TGCGCCAGCAGCCGCCCCGGGACTAGCGCCTACGAGCAGTACTTC. Translation gives CASSRPGTSAYEQYF.

The J gene is TRBJ2-1, the V gene TRBV29-1; D may be TRBD2 (5 bases). The length of the CDR3 is 12 residues. V was cut by 7 bases and J by 7 bases, with 14 bases left in between. CDR1 SQVTM and CDR2 ANQGSEA come from the germline V gene. DNA for the CDR3: TGCAGCGCCTACTCGGGGTTAAATGAGCAGTTCTTC. Protein sequence: CSAYSGLNEQFF.

J is TRBJ2-7 and V is TRBV14; no reliable D call. Germline CDR1 is SGHDN and CDR2 is FVKESK. V gave up 5 bases and J gave up 2 bases, with 10 bases separating them. The CDR3 length is 13 residues. CDR3 sequence reads: CASSEGGAYEQYF. CDR3 in DNA: TGTGCCAGCAGCGAAGGTGGGGCCTACGAGCAGTACTTC.

This chain uses TRBV7-2 with TRBJ2-1; TRBD2 agrees at 12 bases. Per the germline V gene, CDR1 is SGHTA and CDR2 is FQGNSA. V was clipped by 5 bases and J by 6 bases; unmatched bases: 5. This CDR3 spans 15 amino acids. This CDR3 is CASSPLAGGRNEQFF. The CDR3 nucleotides read TGTGCCAGCAGCCCACTAGCGGGAGGCCGCAATGAGCAGTTCTTC.

This chain links TRBV7-2 with TRBJ2-3; 7 positions agree with TRBD2. CDR1 is SGHTA and CDR2 is FQGNSA in the germline V gene. This CDR3 is built from 15 residues. J lost 4 bases, V lost 1 base, and 5 bases had no gene match. The DNA for the CDR3 is TGTGCCAGCAGCTTAGGCGGGGGTCAGGCAGATACGCAGTATTTT. This gives the protein CASSLGGGQADTQYF.

This clonotype was detected ten times or more. The gene calls are TRBV20-1 and TRBJ1-1; 7 bases align to TRBD1. CDR3 length: 13 amino acids. In germline, CDR1 is DFQATT, CDR2 SNEGSKA (reference sequence). CDR3 nucleotides: TGCAGCGCCCGACAGGGATTGAACACTGAAGCTTTCTTT. It yields the protein CSARQGLNTEAFF.

V gene TRBV6-6 combines with J gene TRBJ2-7; D is uncertain. The CDR3 contains 12 residues. Looked up from germline, CDR1 is MNHNY and CDR2 is SVGAGI (reference sequence). The V gene lost 5 bases and the J gene lost 4 bases, with 9 bases spanning the gap. CDR3 DNA sequence: TGTGCCAGCAGTACAGACGGATACGAGCAGTACTTC. Translating gives CASSTDGYEQYF.

This clonotype occurred many times. CDR3 DNA: TGCGCCAGCATTAACAGGGGAAGTAATGAGCAGTTCTTC. Translating gives CASINRGSNEQFF. The rearrangement uses TRBV5-1 and TRBJ2-1; 7 bases fit TRBD1. Germline V gives CDR1 SGHRS, CDR2 YFSETQ. This CDR3 is 13 amino acids long. With 6 bases clipped from V and 7 bases from J, the junction kept 7 bases outside the gene matches.

V and J are TRBV20-1 and TRBJ1-4; D remains ambiguous. V lost 6 bases and J 1 base, leaving 9 bases between the germline ends. The CDR3 has 13 amino acids. Per germline, CDR1 DFQATT and CDR2 SNEGSKA (reference sequence). The CDR3 here is CSAIGGTNEKLFF. The CDR3 DNA reads as TGCAGTGCCATCGGAGGAACTAATGAAAAACTGTTTTTT.

This clonotype was picked up many times. The chain has TRBV12-3 or TRBV12-4 and TRBJ2-7, with TRBD2 matching over 10 bases. The CDR3 is 15 residues long. Germline trimming cut 4 bases from V and 1 base from J; bases unmatched to any gene: 4. The CDR3 nucleotides are TGTGCCAGCAGTTCCGGACTAGCGGTTTCCTACGAGCAGTACTTC. Its protein is CASSSGLAVSYEQYF.

This clonotype was recorded many times. The V gene is TRBV3-1, the J gene TRBJ2-4, with D possibly TRBD2 on 5 matching bases. The CDR3 runs 15 residues. Germline V gene data show CDR1 as LGHDT and CDR2 as YNNKEL (reference sequence). V was pared by 3 bases and J by 0 bases, with 9 bases between. The CDR3 here is CASSHRGLAKNIQYF. The CDR3 nucleotides read TGTGCCAGCAGCCACCGGGGATTAGCCAAAAACATTCAGTACTTC.

This clonotype was detected many times. The chain's CDR3 is CASSSTRLEYSSYEQYF. The CDR3 region has the DNA TGTGCCAGCAGCTCAACAAGGCTCGAATATAGCTCCTACGAGCAGTACTTC. V gene TRBV7-9 combines with J gene TRBJ2-7, with D uncertain. Germline assignment: CDR1 SEHNR and CDR2 FQNEAQ (reference sequence). The CDR3 loop spans 17 amino acids. Trimming cost V 4 bases and J 0 bases, with 19 bases left between them.

The sample holds many counts of this clonotype. The genes are TRBV5-1 and TRBJ2-5; 7 bases match TRBD1. Per the germline V gene, CDR1 is SGHRS and CDR2 is YFSETQ. V lost 0 bases to trimming and J lost 0 bases; unmatched junction nucleotides: 5. The CDR3 has 16 residues. CDR3 coding DNA: TGCGCCAGCAGCTTGGGGAGGACAGGATACCAAGAGACCCAGTACTTC. Amino acids: CASSLGRTGYQETQYF.

The CDR3 spells CASSSGAATNEKLFF. For the CDR3, the DNA is TGTGCCAGCAGCTCCGGAGCAGCAACTAATGAAAAACTGTTTTTT. J is TRBJ1-4 and V is TRBV7-9; D not resolved. The CDR3 contains 15 residues. CDR1 and CDR2 from the germline V gene are SEHNR and FQNEAQ (reference sequence). V was shortened by 4 bases and J by 0 bases, with 9 bases between the two germline ends.

This clonotype was seen a handful of times. The rearrangement uses TRBV5-1 and TRBJ2-2; 10 bases are a match to TRBD2. V lost 2 bases to trimming and J lost 0 bases; unmatched junction nucleotides: 7. The CDR3 loop spans 18 amino acids. The V gene's germline CDR1 is SGHRS and CDR2 YFSETQ. CDR3 in amino acids: CASSFIPSGSANTGELFF. CDR3 nucleotide sequence: TGCGCCAGCAGCTTCATCCCTAGCGGGAGCGCGAACACCGGGGAGCTGTTTTTT.